The clone carrying this T cell receptor beta chain was seen a handful of times. Its antigen remains unknown. This sample is drawn from a study of T cells in Graves' hyperthyroidism and ophthalmopathy. Overall study findings and caveats: Most thyroid clonotypes with frequency above 0.001 were detected in blood.

Researchers amplified the TCR beta CDR3 regions from RNA transcripts. Initially, a first-round RT-PCR of the TCR CDR3 employed the HTBI primer set. TCRdb called the multiplex PCR reads again in MiXCR, with one record for every CDR3 protein. The sample has 450,000 to 650,000 distinct CDR3 sequences; approximately 17% are singletons. Exclusions: uncontrolled infection, other autoimmune disease, pregnancy, lactation. V shed 3 bases and J 5 bases; nucleotides not matched to a gene: 5. The germline CDR1 and CDR2 sequences are MNHNY and SVGAGI (reference sequence). CDR3 length: 14 residues. The genes are TRBV6-6 and TRBJ2-5, with 8 bases matching TRBD2. The sample comprised blood. This TCR was recovered from a woman younger than 35 with Graves' ophthalmopathy. The CDR3 DNA reads as TGTGCCAGCAGTTATCGGGGGGGTTGGGAGACCCAGTACTTC. This sequence encodes CASSYRGGWETQYF.